The subject of this entry is one TCR beta chain. Its antigen is as yet unknown. TCRdb independently ran MiXCR on the reads; one entry per CDR3 protein. The table includes about 900,000 distinct CDR3 sequences, about 33% detected once. This sample was included in a study of T cell repertoires in cytomegalovirus infection. The CDR3 has 18 amino acids. J lost 1 base, V lost 6 bases, and 17 bases had no gene match. Germline CDR1 is MNHEY and CDR2 is SVGEGT. The sample consisted of cultured CD8+ T cells from PBMCs, taken from culture after CMV antigen stimulation. The chain has TRBV6-2 or TRBV6-3 and TRBJ2-7, with 8 bases aligning to TRBD2. The origin of this receptor is a human donor in good health (CMV status not recorded). Some clones in this sample may be carry-over from other donors' samples. CDR3 protein: CASSQYTAGGTRSYEQYF. The CDR3 bases are TGTGCCAGCAGCCAATATACGGCGGGGGGTACTCGATCCTACGAGCAGTACTTC.